The 23 T cell receptor beta chains below come from one sample, sequenced in a study of blood T cell repertoires in COVID-19. Clones were sequenced by immunoSEQ multiplex PCR, and TCRdb holds only the in-frame ones, with some missing. This table has about 37,000 clones, 87% appearing once. The sequenced material came from peripheral blood. All receptors derive from a human donor in a cohort sampled during active COVID-19.

The chain employs TRBV29-1 and TRBJ1-3; weak D call: TRBD1 (5 bases). The CDR3 extends over 15 amino acids. From germline, CDR1 is SQVTM and CDR2 ANQGSEA. V lost 4 bases, J lost 0 bases, and 13 bases lay in between. CDR3 sequence reads: CSVGRDSNSGNTIYF. In nucleotides, the CDR3 is TGCAGCGTTGGCAGGGACTCCAACTCTGGAAACACCATATATTTT.

As DNA, the CDR3 is TGTGCCATCAGCCCGGGACAGGGGAACACTGAAGCTTTCTTT. Amino acids: CAISPGQGNTEAFF. The rearrangement joins TRBV10-3 to TRBJ1-1; TRBD1 aligns across 9 bases. CDR3 length: 14 residues. Germline values: CDR1 ENHRY, CDR2 SYGVKD. The V and J ends lost 6 bases and 1 base, in that order; junction bases with no gene match: 3.

The genes are TRBV15 and TRBJ1-3, with TRBD1 identical over 7 bases. CDR1 LNHNV and CDR2 YYDKDF come from the germline V gene (reference sequence). The CDR3 runs to 17 residues. The V segment lost 3 bases and the J segment 0 bases; nucleotides outside the gene matches: 8. For the CDR3, the DNA is TGTGCCACCAGCAGGGAACAGGGGTCGTTCTCTGGAAACACCATATATTTT. Its translation: CATSREQGSFSGNTIYF.

The CDR3 is CASSRGETYNEQFF. The DNA for the CDR3 is TGCGCCAGCAGCCGGGGGGAGACCTACAATGAGCAGTTCTTC. The chain uses TRBV5-1 and TRBJ2-1; 7 positions match TRBD2. Germline assignment: CDR1 SGHRS and CDR2 YFSETQ. The V gene end was trimmed by 4 bases and the J gene end by 2 bases; junction bases not matched to a gene: 3. This CDR3 contains 14 residues. The complete variable domain, with remaining parts taken from reference TRBV5-1 and TRBJ2-1, reads KAGVTQTPRYLIKTRGQQVTLSCSPISGHRSVSWYQQTPGQGLQFLFEYFSETQRNKGNFPGRFSGRQFSNSRSEMNVSTLELGDSALYLCASSRGETYNEQFFGPGTRLTVL.

The chain links TRBV21-1 to TRBJ1-6. TRBV21-1 is assigned pseudogene status. This CDR3 has 14 residues. The CDR3 is CASIRREYNSPLHF. As DNA, the CDR3 is TGTGCCAGCATCCGACGGGAATATAATTCACCCCTCCACTTT.

The rearrangement uses TRBV12-3 or TRBV12-4 and TRBJ1-2; no firm D call. The germline V and J ends were trimmed by 5 bases and 8 bases, with 15 bases remaining between them. The CDR3 sequence is 13 residues long. The CDR3 DNA reads as TGTGCCAGCAGTCCCGCACAGCTTGGGGGCTACACCTTC. As protein: CASSPAQLGGYTF.

This clone showed up just once. The chain uses TRBV6-5 and TRBJ1-2, with TRBD1 as a possible D gene (5 bases). Trimming removed 11 bases from V and 8 bases from J, with 12 bases in between. CDR3 size: 10 residues. Germline V gives CDR1 MNHEY, CDR2 SVGAGI. The chain's CDR3 is CACPTVGYTF. CDR3 nucleotide sequence: TGTGCCTGCCCGACAGTCGGCTACACCTTC.

This clone has only a few counts. The chain has TRBV2 and TRBJ1-3; TRBD1 matches 8 bases. The CDR3 sequence is 15 residues long. V dropped 4 bases and J dropped 0; count of bases not matched to a gene: 2. CDR1 and CDR2 from the germline V gene are SNHLY and FYNNEI. The CDR3 bases are TGTGCCAGCAGTGGACAGGGGATCTCTGGAAACACCATATATTTT. Amino acids: CASSGQGISGNTIYF.

V is TRBV6-6 and J is TRBJ2-7; 7 bases align to TRBD2. V shed 4 bases and J 4 bases; nucleotides not matched to a gene: 1. The CDR3 is 12 amino acids. From germline, CDR1 is MNHNY and CDR2 SVGAGI (reference sequence). CDR3 protein: CASSSGGYEQYF. Here the CDR3 DNA reads TGTGCCAGCAGTTCGGGGGGTTACGAGCAGTACTTC.

The chain carries TRBV5-4 and TRBJ2-2, with a tentative D call TRBD1 (6 bases). The CDR3 is 16 residues long. Germline loops: CDR1 SGHNT, CDR2 YYREEE (reference sequence). The V and J ends lost 3 bases and 3 bases respectively, with 15 bases between them. CDR3 DNA: TGTGCCAGCAGCTGGAGGCCAGGGGAAGACACCGGGGAGCTGTTTTTT. Translated, it gives CASSWRPGEDTGELFF.

This clone was recorded at least ten times. The chain uses TRBV6-4 and TRBJ2-1; a possible D gene is TRBD2 (5 bases). The CDR3 is 15 residues long. Per the germline V gene, CDR1 is MRHNA and CDR2 is SNTAGT. Trimming left V 3 bases short and J 0 bases short, with 9 bases between. In DNA form, the CDR3 reads TGTGCCAGCAGTGAAAGGGAGAGCTCCTACAATGAGCAGTTCTTC. Translated, it gives CASSERESSYNEQFF.

This clone appeared once. The genes are TRBV27 and TRBJ2-7, with TRBD1 as a possible D gene (5 bases). The germline V gene encodes CDR1 MNHEY and CDR2 SMNVEV (reference sequence). This CDR3 is 12 amino acids long. Deletions cut 6 bases from V and 12 bases from J, with 18 bases between. CDR3 nucleotides: TGTGCCAGCAGCCCCACAGGAGACGCTTCGTACTTC. Its protein is CASSPTGDASYF.

The V and J genes are TRBV3-1 (or the pseudogene TRBV3-2) and TRBJ2-1, with D tentatively TRBD1 (6 bases). Trimming took off 3 bases at V and 16 bases at J, with 22 bases between the two ends. The CDR3 has 14 amino acids. Germline CDR1 is LGHDT and CDR2 is YNNKEL (reference sequence). Here the CDR3 reads CASSQQGPPMWQFF. In DNA, the CDR3 is TGTGCCAGCAGCCAGCAGGGGCCCCCAATGTGGCAATTCTTC.

The V gene is TRBV30, the J gene TRBJ1-4, with D maybe TRBD1 (5 bases). V was clipped by 3 bases and J by 5 bases, with 16 bases between them. This CDR3 comprises 15 residues. Germline lookup yields CDR1 GTSNPN and CDR2 SVGIG (reference sequence). CDR3 sequence reads: CAWRPRTRNNEKLFF. The CDR3 region has the DNA TGTGCCTGGAGACCAAGGACAAGGAACAATGAAAAACTGTTTTTT. Complete variable domain (other parts from reference TRBV30 and TRBJ1-4): SQTIHQWPATLVQPVGSPLSLECTVEGTSNPNLYWYRQAAGRGLQLLFYSVGIGQISSEVPQNLSASRPQDRQFILSSKKLLLSDSGFYLCAWRPRTRNNEKLFFGSGTQLSVL.

This chain links TRBV24-1 with TRBJ1-1; D unresolved. Deletions cut 12 bases from V and 6 bases from J, with 13 bases between. The CDR3 is 11 residues long. Germline V gives CDR1 KGHDR, CDR2 SFDVKD. DNA of the CDR3: TGTGCCGCTATCGTCGGGGCTGAAGCTTTCTTT. This encodes CAAIVGAEAFF.

The rearrangement uses TRBV5-1 and TRBJ1-1; D gene uncertain. This CDR3 contains 13 residues. Germline assignment: CDR1 SGHRS and CDR2 YFSETQ. Trimming removed 6 bases at V and 4 bases at J, with 13 bases between. The CDR3: CASMVSGGTEAFF. The CDR3, as DNA: TGCGCCAGCATGGTGTCAGGAGGCACTGAAGCTTTCTTT.

The chain combines TRBV7-9 with TRBJ2-1; D may be TRBD2 (6 bases). Trimming cost V 2 bases and J 4 bases, with 15 bases left between them. The CDR3 covers 16 residues. Germline V CDR1 and CDR2: SEHNR, FQNEAQ (reference sequence). The CDR3 region is CASSLKWWEEYNEQFF. The CDR3, as DNA: TGTGCCAGCAGCTTAAAATGGTGGGAGGAGTACAATGAGCAGTTCTTC.

The gene calls are TRBV24-1 and TRBJ2-1; possible D gene TRBD2, 6 bases. The CDR3 sequence is 13 residues long. Germline loops: CDR1 KGHDR, CDR2 SFDVKD. Trimming removed 4 bases at V and 7 bases at J, with 10 bases between. The DNA for the CDR3 is TGTGCCACCAGTGAACTGACTAGGAATGAGCAGTTCTTC. Translating it yields CATSELTRNEQFF.

The V call is TRBV5-4, the J call TRBJ2-1, with D perhaps matching TRBD2 (6 bases). This CDR3 has 15 amino acids. The germline V and J ends were trimmed by 4 bases and 4 bases, with 15 bases remaining between them. The germline V gene encodes CDR1 SGHNT and CDR2 YYREEE (reference sequence). The CDR3 coding sequence is TGTGCCAGCAGCCTCGAATTAGCGGCTTACAATGAGCAGTTCTTC. Translation gives CASSLELAAYNEQFF.

V and J are TRBV5-1 and TRBJ2-1; 10 bases map to TRBD2. Germline CDR1 SGHRS, CDR2 YFSETQ. V shed 3 bases, J shed 2 bases, and the junction held 5 bases outside the gene matches. This CDR3 is built from 16 residues. This CDR3 is CASSSSGTSAYNEQFF. The CDR3 bases are TGCGCCAGCAGCTCCTCCGGGACTAGCGCCTACAATGAGCAGTTCTTC.

The sample holds one count of this clone. The chain uses TRBV7-3 and TRBJ2-3; D gene unclear. With 5 bases removed from V and 2 bases from J, the gap between germline ends came to 11 bases. CDR3 size: 14 residues. CDR1 and CDR2 (germline): SGHTA, FQGTGA. The CDR3 sequence: CASSPEPLTDTQYF. The DNA of the CDR3 is TGTGCCAGCAGCCCCGAGCCTCTCACAGATACGCAGTATTTT.

This clone was counted only a few times. J is TRBJ1-6 and V is TRBV30; 7 bases fit TRBD1. This CDR3 has 14 residues. Losses at the gene ends were 3 bases for V and 10 bases for J; bases not matched to a gene: 9. Germline values: CDR1 GTSNPN, CDR2 SVGIG (reference sequence). In DNA, the CDR3 is TGTGCCTGGAGCCGGACAGGCTTCGGCTCACCCCTCCACTTT. Amino acids: CAWSRTGFGSPLHF.

This clone was observed once. The V and J genes are TRBV27 and TRBJ1-2; D not certain. Germline values: CDR1 MNHEY, CDR2 SMNVEV (reference sequence). V lost 5 bases and J lost 4, with 14 bases in between. This CDR3 spans 14 amino acids. DNA for the CDR3: TGTGCCAGCAGTCCCTCGCAGTTCTCCTATGGCTACACCTTC. This encodes CASSPSQFSYGYTF.